This T cell receptor beta chain derives from a study of blood T cell repertoires in COVID-19. Background on the study: Sites across the United States, Italy and Spain contributed samples from acute and convalescent COVID-19.

This CDR3 has 14 residues. V lost 8 bases and J lost 1; bases outside the gene matches: 2. The V gene's germline CDR1 is WSHSY and CDR2 SAAADI. Original processing methods: Quantification of nucleated cells was approximated via reference gene primer amplification. Here immunoSEQ multiplex PCR was the method, and the copy in TCRdb shows in-frame clones only, minus some. V, J and clone size are those of that table, while D and trimming were read from the DNA. This table has about 200,000 clones, around 89% appearing once. Recovered Cohort 3 donors showed two negative PCRs, clearance, or symptom resolution.

The source material was PBMCs or T cells enriched from blood (not recorded which). The sequence was collected from a woman aged 18 to 35 who had recovered from COVID-19. The V call is TRBV10-2, the J call TRBJ1-6; 7 bases are a match to TRBD1. CDR3 sequence reads: CASHRGSYNSPLHF. The CDR3 nucleotides read TGCGCCAGCCACAGGGGTTCCTATAATTCACCCCTCCACTTT.